One sample yielded the 26 T cell receptor beta chains listed below, sequenced in a study of blood T cell repertoires in COVID-19. Measured with immunoSEQ multiplex PCR; TCRdb has only the in-frame clones, and not every one. This sample has approximately 86,000 clones, with roughly 78% found just once. The specimen sequenced was peripheral blood. All receptors derive from a woman in her 70s with acute or convalescent COVID-19.

The chain combines TRBV5-1 with TRBJ2-7; 9 nucleotides agree with TRBD1. This CDR3 contains 16 residues. Trimming at V came to 3 bases and at J to 7 bases, leaving 14 bases not matched to a gene. In germline, CDR1 is SGHRS, CDR2 YFSETQ. Here the CDR3 DNA reads TGCGCCAGCAGCTGGGGGACCCCGGGACAGGGTATAGAGCAGTACTTC. Amino acids: CASSWGTPGQGIEQYF.

This rearrangement joins TRBV7-2 to TRBJ2-5; 9 bases map to TRBD2. The germline V gene encodes CDR1 SGHTA and CDR2 FQGNSA. This CDR3 is built from 15 residues. Unmatched junction bases numbered 4, after V lost 3 bases and J lost 2 bases. The CDR3 nucleotides read TGTGCCAGCAGCTTTAGGCGGGGGGGACAAGAGACCCAGTACTTC. Translation gives CASSFRRGGQETQYF.

This rearrangement joins TRBV6-5 to TRBJ1-6, with D possibly being TRBD1 (5 bases). CDR1 MNHEY and CDR2 SVGAGI come from the germline V gene. Between the trimmed V and J ends, which lost 7 bases and 11 bases, there was a span of 21 bases. This CDR3 comprises 15 residues. In nucleotides, the CDR3 is TGTGCCAGCACCCCTATAGGGGTCTCACGGACACCCCTCCACTTT. As protein: CASTPIGVSRTPLHF.

This sequence joins TRBV2 and TRBJ2-7; possible D gene TRBD2, 6 bases. Germline CDR1 and CDR2: SNHLY and FYNNEI. This CDR3 has 14 amino acids. The V end lost 7 bases, the J end lost 4 bases, and 17 bases lay between the germline ends. The CDR3 protein is CASTALAAGYEQYF. CDR3 nucleotides: TGTGCCAGCACCGCACTAGCAGCGGGTTACGAGCAGTACTTC.

V usage is TRBV28 and J usage is TRBJ1-2; unclear D gene. Germline V CDR1 and CDR2: MDHEN, SYDVKM. The CDR3 sequence is 14 residues long. The V end lost 6 bases, the J end lost 1 base, and 12 bases lay between the germline ends. This chain's CDR3 is CASRQLRDNYGYTF. The CDR3 coding sequence is TGTGCCAGCAGACAACTACGGGATAACTATGGCTACACCTTC.

The V gene is TRBV5-8, the J gene TRBJ1-5; D gene ambiguous. Trimming took 2 bases from V and 0 from J, leaving 12 bases between them. This CDR3 contains 16 residues. Germline assignment: CDR1 SGHTS and CDR2 YDEGEE. CDR3 amino acids: CASSFIGGYSNQPQHF. The CDR3 DNA reads TGTGCCAGCAGCTTCATCGGAGGGTATAGCAATCAGCCCCAGCATTTT.

The chain carries TRBV6-5 and TRBJ1-6; 8 bases agree with TRBD1. The V gene's germline CDR1 is MNHEY and CDR2 SVGAGI. V gave up 6 bases and J gave up 9 bases; unmatched junction bases: 7. This CDR3 spans 14 amino acids. Here the CDR3 DNA reads TGTGCCAGCAGAGACAGGGGTGCTGGTTCACCCCTCCACTTT. Its protein is CASRDRGAGSPLHF.

The genes are TRBV11-3 and TRBJ2-2; D gene ambiguous. The CDR3 has 15 amino acids. Between the trimmed V and J ends, which lost 1 base and 0 bases, there was a span of 6 bases. The germline V gene has CDR1 SGHNT and CDR2 YENEEA. The CDR3 DNA reads as TGTGCCAGCAGCTTAGGGCGGACGAACACCGGGGAGCTGTTTTTT. Protein sequence: CASSLGRTNTGELFF.

This chain connects TRBV2 to TRBJ2-1; 11 nucleotides agree with TRBD2. Germline V lookup: CDR1 SNHLY, CDR2 FYNNEI. J lost 6 bases, V lost 2 bases, and 3 bases had no gene match. The CDR3 is 15 amino acids. The CDR3 sequence is CASSELAGGSNEQFF. The CDR3, as DNA: TGTGCCAGCAGTGAACTAGCGGGGGGAAGCAATGAGCAGTTCTTC.

The chain employs TRBV25-1 and TRBJ1-2; D uncertain. V shed 1 base and J shed 7 bases, with 10 bases lying between them. The CDR3 covers 13 residues. Looked up from germline, CDR1 is MGHDK and CDR2 is SYGVNS. Written as DNA, the CDR3 is TGTGCCAGCAGTGAATTGTGGGGAGGTGGCTACACCTTC. This translates into CASSELWGGGYTF.

The sample holds a few counts of this clone. The gene calls are TRBV18 and TRBJ2-2, with 7 positions matching TRBD2. Trimming cost V 3 bases and J 5 bases; bases outside gene matches: 9. This CDR3 spans 16 amino acids. Germline CDR1 KGHSH, CDR2 LQKENI. CDR3 region: CASSPASQGGTGELFF. The CDR3 DNA reads as TGTGCCAGCTCACCCGCCTCCCAGGGAGGGACCGGGGAGCTGTTTTTT.

This chain joins TRBV7-3 and TRBJ2-3, with D perhaps matching TRBD2 (6 bases). This CDR3 has 14 residues. Trimming left V 4 bases short and J 6 bases short, with 14 bases between. Germline V gene data show CDR1 as SGHTA and CDR2 as FQGTGA. CDR3 bases: TGTGCCAGCAGCTGGGTCGGGAGTTCTGATACGCAGTATTTT. Protein sequence: CASSWVGSSDTQYF.

This clone was counted only a few times. This rearrangement joins TRBV11-2 to TRBJ2-1; 8 positions match TRBD2. Germline V CDR1 and CDR2: SGHAT, FQNNGV. With V trimmed by 3 bases and J by 9 bases, 4 bases remained unmatched. The CDR3 has 13 amino acids. CDR3 DNA sequence: TGTGCCAGCAGCTTCGGGGCGGGAGGTGAGCAGTTCTTC. Translation gives CASSFGAGGEQFF.

The chain links TRBV28 to TRBJ2-7; 7 nucleotides align to TRBD1. Germline loops: CDR1 MDHEN, CDR2 SYDVKM. The V gene end was trimmed by 8 bases and the J gene end by 2 bases; junction bases not matched to a gene: 3. The CDR3 is 12 amino acids. CDR3 protein: CASGTVAYEQYF. DNA for the CDR3: TGTGCCAGCGGGACAGTTGCCTACGAGCAGTACTTC.

A few counts support this clone. This chain uses TRBV6-1 with TRBJ1-6; D is unresolved. In germline, CDR1 is MNHNS, CDR2 SASEGT. Trimming shortened V by 3 bases and J by 7 bases, and 4 bases separated the two germline ends. CDR3 length equals 12 residues. The CDR3 region is CASSDGNSPLHF. CDR3 in DNA: TGTGCCAGCAGTGACGGGAATTCACCCCTCCACTTT.

CDR3 region: CASSYLLGGERDNEQFF. The CDR3 DNA sequence: TGTGCCAGCAGTTACCTCCTTGGGGGGGAGCGCGACAATGAGCAGTTCTTC. V gene TRBV6-2 or TRBV6-3 combines with J gene TRBJ2-1, with 7 bases matching TRBD2. Looked up from germline, CDR1 is MNHEY and CDR2 is SVGEGT. J gave up 5 bases and V 2 bases, and 12 bases lay outside the gene matches. The CDR3 runs to 17 residues.

The chain couples TRBV5-4 to TRBJ2-5; D is undetermined. Per germline, CDR1 SGHNT and CDR2 YYREEE (reference sequence). The CDR3 is 13 residues long. V was trimmed by 4 bases and J by 5 bases, leaving 12 bases between them. CDR3 residues: CASSPLPRETQYF. Written as DNA, the CDR3 is TGTGCCAGCAGCCCCTTACCCCGGGAGACCCAGTACTTC.

The genes are TRBV14 and TRBJ2-2; 13 nucleotides line up with TRBD2. The CDR3 is made up of 17 amino acids. CDR1 is SGHDN, CDR2 FVKESK, per germline. V shed 0 bases and J 5 bases; nucleotides not matched to a gene: 3. CDR3 coding DNA: TGTGCCAGCAGCCAAGACCTGACTAGCGGGAGGACCGGGGAGCTGTTTTTT. Encoded protein: CASSQDLTSGRTGELFF.

The J gene is TRBJ2-1, the V gene TRBV14; TRBD2 aligns across 11 bases. Germline-derived CDR1 and CDR2 are SGHDN and FVKESK. With V trimmed by 5 bases and J by 4 bases, 4 bases remained unmatched. CDR3 length: 15 residues. Here the CDR3 DNA reads TGTGCCAGCAGCACATTAGCGGGAGGGTACAATGAGCAGTTCTTC. Residues: CASSTLAGGYNEQFF.

This clone was seen just once. The V and J genes are TRBV3-1 (or the pseudogene TRBV3-2) and TRBJ2-1; no firm D call. The V gene's germline CDR1 is LGHDT and CDR2 YNNKEL (reference sequence). This CDR3 is 12 amino acids long. The germline V and J ends were trimmed by 3 bases and 5 bases, with 5 bases remaining between them. CDR3 sequence (DNA): TGTGCCAGCAGCCACGAGAACAATGAGCAGTTCTTC. Its translation: CASSHENNEQFF.

This clone has only one observation. For the CDR3, the DNA is TGTGCCAGCAGCCCCGCCCTCGGGACAGGGAGTGTTAATTCACCCCTCCACTTT. It translates to CASSPALGTGSVNSPLHF. The chain has TRBV9 and TRBJ1-6; the match to TRBD1 covers 9 bases. CDR1 is SGDLS, CDR2 YYNGEE, per germline. The CDR3 is 18 residues long. V lost 4 bases to trimming and J lost 6 bases; unmatched junction nucleotides: 14.

The chain joins TRBV28 to TRBJ2-7; D is possibly TRBD2 (6 bases). The CDR3 consists of 13 residues. V lost 6 bases and J lost 1, with 10 bases in between. CDR1 is MDHEN, CDR2 SYDVKM, per germline. The CDR3 is CASRISGSYEQYF. DNA for the CDR3: TGTGCCAGCAGGATTAGCGGTTCCTACGAGCAGTACTTC.

V and J are TRBV19 and TRBJ2-2, with D possibly matching TRBD1 (6 bases). Trimming cost V 6 bases and J 0 bases, with 11 bases left between them. This CDR3 comprises 15 residues. Germline CDR1 and CDR2: LNHDA and SQIVND (reference sequence). The CDR3, as DNA: TGTGCCAGTAGGGTGACAGGAGCGAACACCGGGGAGCTGTTTTTT. It is translated as CASRVTGANTGELFF.

The chain couples TRBV7-2 to TRBJ1-2; 9 positions agree with TRBD1. V gave up 3 bases and J gave up 4 bases; unmatched junction bases: 9. Germline values: CDR1 SGHTA, CDR2 FQGNSA. This CDR3 is built from 16 residues. CDR3 bases: TGTGCCAGCAGCTTCGGCGGGACAGGGAAATTCTATGGCTACACCTTC. Translating it yields CASSFGGTGKFYGYTF.

The genes are TRBV9 and TRBJ2-1; D is perhaps TRBD1 (6 bases). CDR1 is SGDLS, CDR2 YYNGEE, per germline. The CDR3 has 16 residues. V dropped 0 bases and J dropped 2 bases, with 12 bases sitting between them. The CDR3 region is CASSVEGRGPYNEQFF. The CDR3 DNA follows: TGTGCCAGCAGCGTAGAGGGCAGGGGACCCTACAATGAGCAGTTCTTC.

Comments on this clone: Within the sample, other DNA sequences also encode this same CDR3. The J gene is TRBJ2-7, the V gene TRBV19; the match to TRBD2 covers 8 bases. With 7 bases clipped from V and 0 bases from J, the junction kept 5 bases outside the gene matches. Germline V gives CDR1 LNHDA, CDR2 SQIVND (reference sequence). CDR3 size: 14 residues. The CDR3 sequence: CASKRSGSSYEQYF. The DNA of the CDR3 is TGTGCCAGTAAAAGGAGCGGGAGCTCCTACGAGCAGTACTTC. The full variable domain, with the rest looked up from reference TRBV19 and TRBJ2-7, is DGGITQSPKYLFRKEGQNVTLSCEQNLNHDAMYWYRQDPGQGLRLIYYSQIVNDFQKGDIAEGYSVSREKKESFPLTVTSAQKNPTAFYLCASKRSGSSYEQYFGPGTRLTVT.